These T cell receptor beta chains were read from a single sample in a study of early T cells in non-severe SARS-CoV-2 infection. TCRdb passed the 5' RACE reads through MiXCR, listing each CDR3 protein once. In the table there are roughly 66,000 distinct CDR3 sequences, approximately 9.2% of which are singletons. Input material: whole blood. The receptors stem from an adult who was a healthcare worker with PCR-confirmed SARS-CoV-2 infection or an uninfected control (not recorded which). CDR3s include the opening cysteine and the closing phenylalanine or tryptophan. Fields, in order: CDR3 protein, CDR3 DNA, V gene, D gene, clone size, J gene. A D gene is named only where the DNA matches it firmly. For some rows the clone size is stated as once, few or many, or as a class when expanded; others skip it.

CDR3 protein: CASSPGQGRSSYEQYF; CDR3 DNA: TGCGCCAGCAGTCCTGGACAGGGTCGAAGCTCCTACGAGCAGTACTTC; V gene: TRBV4-1; D gene: TRBD1; clone size: few; J gene: TRBJ2-7
CDR3 protein: CASSLKSETVEHYEQYF; CDR3 DNA: TGTGCCAGCAGCTTAAAATCTGAGACGGTCGAGCACTACGAGCAGTACTTC; V gene: TRBV7-2; D gene: .; clone size: few; J gene: TRBJ2-7
CDR3 protein: CASSLEGRGGDQPQHF; CDR3 DNA: TGTGCCAGCAGCTTAGAAGGAAGAGGGGGCGATCAGCCCCAGCATTTT; V gene: TRBV7-3; D gene: TRBD1; clone size: many; J gene: TRBJ1-5
CDR3 protein: CASSPRGRGPRETQYF; CDR3 DNA: TGTGCCAGCAGTCCCAGGGGCAGGGGCCCGAGGGAGACCCAGTACTTC; V gene: TRBV28; D gene: .; clone size: .; J gene: TRBJ2-5
CDR3 protein: CASAILAGETQYF; CDR3 DNA: TGTGCCAGCGCCATCCTAGCGGGAGAGACCCAGTACTTC; V gene: TRBV6-4; D gene: TRBD2; clone size: few; J gene: TRBJ2-5
CDR3 protein: CADRRAGGYNEQFF; CDR3 DNA: TGTGCCGACCGTAGGGCGGGAGGGTACAATGAGCAGTTCTTC; V gene: TRBV2; D gene: TRBD2; clone size: many; J gene: TRBJ2-1
CDR3 protein: CASSPRGTATEVFF; CDR3 DNA: TGTGCCAGCAGCCCAAGAGGGACCGCTACTGAAGTTTTCTTT; V gene: TRBV3-1; D gene: .; clone size: many; J gene: TRBJ1-1
CDR3 protein: CASSSLFSTDTQYF; CDR3 DNA: TGTGCCAGCAGCTCGCTCTTTAGCACAGATACGCAGTATTTT; V gene: TRBV7-6; D gene: .; clone size: many; J gene: TRBJ2-3
CDR3 protein: CSARVSGTPSYNEQFF; CDR3 DNA: TGCAGTGCTAGAGTTAGCGGGACCCCCTCCTACAATGAGCAGTTCTTC; V gene: TRBV20-1; D gene: TRBD2; clone size: many; J gene: TRBJ2-1
CDR3 protein: CASSQEGQTYYEQYF; CDR3 DNA: TGCGCCAGCAGCCAAGAGGGACAGACATACTACGAGCAGTACTTC; V gene: TRBV4-3; D gene: TRBD1; clone size: few; J gene: TRBJ2-7
CDR3 protein: CASSSRDLKANVLTF; CDR3 DNA: TGTGCCAGCAGTTCAAGGGACCTGAAGGCCAACGTCCTGACTTTC; V gene: TRBV6-5; D gene: .; clone size: few; J gene: TRBJ2-6
CDR3 protein: CASNRGLAGGANTGELFF; CDR3 DNA: TGTGCCAGCAATAGGGGGCTAGCGGGAGGTGCGAACACCGGGGAGCTGTTTTTT; V gene: TRBV6-5; D gene: TRBD2; clone size: .; J gene: TRBJ2-2
CDR3 protein: CASSLDQRFRDRGPYEQYF; CDR3 DNA: TGTGCCAGCAGCTTGGATCAGCGCTTTAGGGACAGGGGACCCTACGAGCAGTACTTC; V gene: TRBV5-4; D gene: TRBD1; clone size: many; J gene: TRBJ2-7
CDR3 protein: CASSLVSGRSDTQYF; CDR3 DNA: TGTGCCAGCAGCTTAGTGAGCGGGAGGTCAGATACGCAGTATTTT; V gene: TRBV7-2; D gene: TRBD2; clone size: few; J gene: TRBJ2-3
CDR3 protein: CASSLVQTRQETQYF; CDR3 DNA: TGTGCCAGCAGCTTGGTACAGACCAGACAAGAGACCCAGTACTTC; V gene: TRBV5-4; D gene: .; clone size: many; J gene: TRBJ2-5
CDR3 protein: CSAASHGEQYF; CDR3 DNA: TGCAGTGCTGCCTCGCATGGGGAGCAGTACTTC; V gene: TRBV20-1; D gene: .; clone size: many; J gene: TRBJ2-7
CDR3 protein: CSARNRGLGEGTQYF; CDR3 DNA: TGCAGTGCTAGGAACAGGGGACTAGGAGAAGGGACCCAGTACTTC; V gene: TRBV20-1; D gene: .; clone size: many; J gene: TRBJ2-5
CDR3 protein: CASSQYTSGRASRNEQFF; CDR3 DNA: TGTGCCAGCAGCCAATATACTAGCGGGAGGGCCAGTCGGAATGAGCAGTTCTTC; V gene: TRBV14; D gene: TRBD2; clone size: few; J gene: TRBJ2-1
CDR3 protein: CASGTGGVEQYF; CDR3 DNA: TGTGCCAGCGGGACAGGGGGAGTCGAGCAGTACTTC; V gene: TRBV27; D gene: TRBD1; clone size: many; J gene: TRBJ2-7
CDR3 protein: CATRYQETQYF; CDR3 DNA: TGTGCCACCAGATATCAGGAGACCCAGTACTTC; V gene: TRBV24-1; D gene: .; clone size: few; J gene: TRBJ2-5
CDR3 protein: CASSFIQGGEQFF; CDR3 DNA: TGTGCCAGCAGCTTTATACAGGGCGGTGAGCAGTTCTTC; V gene: TRBV5-5; D gene: .; clone size: many; J gene: TRBJ2-1
CDR3 protein: CASSLAAGSAYEQYF; CDR3 DNA: TGTGCCAGCAGCTTAGCCGCGGGCTCCGCCTACGAGCAGTACTTC; V gene: TRBV7-9; D gene: .; clone size: few; J gene: TRBJ2-7
CDR3 protein: CASSQDLGGVSSGPYEQYF; CDR3 DNA: TGTGCCAGCAGCCAAGATCTTGGCGGGGTTTCTAGCGGGCCCTACGAGCAGTACTTC; V gene: TRBV3-1; D gene: TRBD2; clone size: many; J gene: TRBJ2-7
CDR3 protein: CASSGQGGEAFF; CDR3 DNA: TGTGCCAGCAGTGGACAGGGTGGTGAAGCTTTCTTT; V gene: TRBV28; D gene: TRBD1; clone size: .; J gene: TRBJ1-1
CDR3 protein: CASSVAGQGNTGELFF; CDR3 DNA: TGTGCCAGCAGCGTAGCGGGACAGGGGAACACCGGGGAGCTGTTTTTT; V gene: TRBV9; D gene: TRBD1; clone size: .; J gene: TRBJ2-2
CDR3 protein: CAPAIVADTQYF; CDR3 DNA: TGTGCCCCGGCGATAGTTGCAGATACGCAGTATTTT; V gene: TRBV11-2; D gene: .; clone size: many; J gene: TRBJ2-3
CDR3 protein: CASSFSFLLAGETSYEQYF; CDR3 DNA: TGTGCCAGCAGTTTTAGCTTTCTTTTGGCGGGAGAGACCTCCTACGAGCAGTACTTC; V gene: TRBV28; D gene: TRBD2; clone size: few; J gene: TRBJ2-7
CDR3 protein: CSATEGGGNQPQHF; CDR3 DNA: TGCAGTGCTACCGAAGGGGGTGGCAATCAGCCCCAGCATTTT; V gene: TRBV20-1; D gene: .; clone size: .; J gene: TRBJ1-5
CDR3 protein: CASSQAQRASSGANVLTF; CDR3 DNA: TGTGCCAGCAGCCAAGCGCAGCGGGCTAGCTCTGGGGCCAACGTCCTGACTTTC; V gene: TRBV4-2; D gene: .; clone size: many; J gene: TRBJ2-6
CDR3 protein: CAISFGLAGRGNEQFF; CDR3 DNA: TGTGCCATCAGCTTCGGACTAGCGGGGAGGGGCAATGAGCAGTTCTTC; V gene: TRBV10-3; D gene: TRBD2; clone size: few; J gene: TRBJ2-1
CDR3 protein: CSARDVAGRIYEQYF; CDR3 DNA: TGCAGTGCTAGAGATGTGGCGGGGCGTATCTACGAGCAGTACTTC; V gene: TRBV20-1; D gene: .; clone size: few; J gene: TRBJ2-7
CDR3 protein: CASSPRTGDEQYF; CDR3 DNA: TGTGCCAGCTCACCTCGGACAGGGGACGAGCAGTACTTC; V gene: TRBV18; D gene: TRBD1; clone size: .; J gene: TRBJ2-7
CDR3 protein: CSVEEEAPESYEQYF; CDR3 DNA: TGCAGCGTTGAAGAAGAGGCACCGGAATCCTACGAGCAGTACTTC; V gene: TRBV29-1; D gene: .; clone size: .; J gene: TRBJ2-7
CDR3 protein: CSAEGQGFSYEQYF; CDR3 DNA: TGCAGTGCCGAGGGACAGGGGTTCTCCTACGAGCAGTACTTC; V gene: TRBV20-1; D gene: TRBD1; clone size: many; J gene: TRBJ2-7
CDR3 protein: CASSEPGLAPTEQYF; CDR3 DNA: TGTGCCAGCAGTGAACCCGGACTAGCGCCGACCGAGCAGTACTTC; V gene: TRBV2; D gene: TRBD2; clone size: many; J gene: TRBJ2-7
CDR3 protein: CASSRGNRDNSPLHF; CDR3 DNA: TGTGCCAGCAGCCGGGGGAACAGGGATAATTCACCCCTCCACTTT; V gene: TRBV7-9; D gene: .; clone size: .; J gene: TRBJ1-6
CDR3 protein: CASSLTQGDSPLHF; CDR3 DNA: TGCGCCAGCAGCTTGACCCAGGGTGATTCACCCCTCCACTTT; V gene: TRBV5-1; D gene: .; clone size: few; J gene: TRBJ1-6
CDR3 protein: CSARDRVSYNEQFF; CDR3 DNA: TGCAGTGCTAGAGATCGCGTGTCCTACAATGAGCAGTTCTTC; V gene: TRBV20-1; D gene: .; clone size: many; J gene: TRBJ2-1
CDR3 protein: CASSLAGGSDTQYF; CDR3 DNA: TGTGCCAGCAGCTTGGCAGGCGGGAGTGATACGCAGTATTTT; V gene: TRBV5-4; D gene: TRBD2; clone size: many; J gene: TRBJ2-3
CDR3 protein: CSASGAGGNQETQYF; CDR3 DNA: TGCAGTGCTAGCGGGGCGGGAGGAAACCAAGAGACCCAGTACTTC; V gene: TRBV20-1; D gene: TRBD2; clone size: many; J gene: TRBJ2-5
CDR3 protein: CSAAGTRGYEQYF; CDR3 DNA: TGCAGTGCCGCCGGGACTAGAGGCTACGAGCAGTACTTC; V gene: TRBV20-1; D gene: TRBD2; clone size: .; J gene: TRBJ2-7
CDR3 protein: CASSQPTGTSGIPPSETQYF; CDR3 DNA: TGTGCCAGCAGCCAGCCGACCGGGACTAGCGGGATTCCTCCGTCGGAGACCCAGTACTTC; V gene: TRBV3-1; D gene: TRBD2; clone size: many; J gene: TRBJ2-5
CDR3 protein: CASSFLGRTGELFF; CDR3 DNA: TGTGCCAGCAGCTTTCTGGGACGGACCGGGGAGCTGTTTTTT; V gene: TRBV7-2; D gene: .; clone size: few; J gene: TRBJ2-2
CDR3 protein: CASSLRGQGLSGELFF; CDR3 DNA: TGTGCCAGCAGTTTACGGGGACAGGGGTTGTCCGGGGAGCTGTTTTTT; V gene: TRBV27; D gene: TRBD1; clone size: .; J gene: TRBJ2-2
CDR3 protein: CASSLGGTGGNEQYF; CDR3 DNA: TGTGCCAGCAGTTTGGGAGGGACAGGGGGCAACGAGCAGTACTTC; V gene: TRBV28; D gene: TRBD1; clone size: few; J gene: TRBJ2-7
CDR3 protein: CASSLVIGETQYF; CDR3 DNA: TGTGCCAGCAGCTTAGTAATCGGAGAGACCCAGTACTTC; V gene: TRBV7-7; D gene: .; clone size: .; J gene: TRBJ2-5
CDR3 protein: CASSTRIGPYNEQFF; CDR3 DNA: TGTGCCAGCAGCACCCGTATCGGCCCCTACAATGAGCAGTTCTTC; V gene: TRBV13; D gene: .; clone size: many; J gene: TRBJ2-1
CDR3 protein: CASSLRQNTDTQYF; CDR3 DNA: TGTGCCAGCAGCTTAAGACAGAACACAGATACGCAGTATTTT; V gene: TRBV11-2; D gene: .; clone size: many; J gene: TRBJ2-3
CDR3 protein: CSGRTGQETQYF; CDR3 DNA: TGCAGCGGCCGGACGGGTCAAGAGACCCAGTACTTC; V gene: TRBV29-1; D gene: .; clone size: many; J gene: TRBJ2-5
CDR3 protein: CSVEGQRTSGGTQYF; CDR3 DNA: TGCAGCGTTGAAGGCCAAAGAACTAGCGGAGGGACCCAGTACTTC; V gene: TRBV29-1; D gene: TRBD2; clone size: few; J gene: TRBJ2-5
CDR3 protein: CASSSQGPLHF; CDR3 DNA: TGTGCCAGCAGCTCACAGGGTCCCCTCCACTTT; V gene: TRBV3-1; D gene: .; clone size: few; J gene: TRBJ1-6
CDR3 protein: CASSRQLINSPLHF; CDR3 DNA: TGTGCCAGCAGTCGACAGTTAATTAATTCACCCCTCCACTTT; V gene: TRBV28; D gene: .; clone size: .; J gene: TRBJ1-6
CDR3 protein: CSARWGEGFYEQYF; CDR3 DNA: TGCAGTGCCCGGTGGGGGGAAGGTTTCTACGAGCAGTACTTC; V gene: TRBV20-1; D gene: .; clone size: .; J gene: TRBJ2-7
CDR3 protein: CASSLSLGTNTIYF; CDR3 DNA: TGTGCCAGCAGTTTATCCCTGGGAACAAACACCATATATTTT; V gene: TRBV28; D gene: .; clone size: .; J gene: TRBJ1-3
CDR3 protein: CASSESKGAGGYTF; CDR3 DNA: TGCGCCAGCAGTGAGTCGAAGGGGGCCGGTGGCTACACCTTC; V gene: TRBV10-2; D gene: TRBD1; clone size: .; J gene: TRBJ1-2
CDR3 protein: CASSQELEGEQYF; CDR3 DNA: TGCGCCAGCAGCCAAGAACTTGAAGGGGAGCAGTACTTC; V gene: TRBV4-3; D gene: .; clone size: .; J gene: TRBJ2-7
CDR3 protein: CASSPLGGSPEQYF; CDR3 DNA: TGTGCCAGCAGCCCCCTCGGCGGGAGTCCTGAGCAGTACTTC; V gene: TRBV3-1; D gene: TRBD2; clone size: few; J gene: TRBJ2-7
CDR3 protein: CSARGPPRADTQYF; CDR3 DNA: TGCAGTGCTAGGGGCCCCCCTAGGGCCGATACGCAGTATTTT; V gene: TRBV20-1; D gene: .; clone size: many; J gene: TRBJ2-3
CDR3 protein: CSARDLRGAGGPYNEQFF; CDR3 DNA: TGCAGTGCTAGAGATTTAAGAGGGGCGGGAGGGCCTTACAATGAGCAGTTCTTC; V gene: TRBV20-1; D gene: TRBD2; clone size: many; J gene: TRBJ2-1
CDR3 protein: CASNRDRTETQYF; CDR3 DNA: TGTGCCAGCAACCGAGACAGAACAGAGACCCAGTACTTC; V gene: TRBV6-1; D gene: .; clone size: .; J gene: TRBJ2-5